Below, 27 T cell receptor beta chains from the same sample are listed, as sequenced in a study of CXCR3-negative and CXCR3-positive naive CD8 T cells. Through 5' RACE with UMI labels, the TRB cDNA libraries were prepared. TCRdb reprocessed the 5' RACE reads, keeping one entry per CDR3 protein, no DNA. The sample includes about 120,000 distinct CDR3 sequences. Input material: naive CXCR3- CD8+ T cells from blood. Indicated subset: CD45RO-CCR7+CD27+CD95- naive CD8+ T cells lacking CXCR3 (TNR3-). Source of these receptors: a human donor in good health. Some clones in this sample may be carry-over from other donors' samples.

This chain links TRBV5-5 with TRBJ2-7. The CDR3 is made up of 15 amino acids. The V gene's germline CDR1 is SGHKS and CDR2 YYEKEE (reference sequence). CDR3 sequence reads: CASSLSPNQDYEQYF.

The chain recombines TRBV27 with TRBJ2-1; absent DNA, TCRdb's TRBD2 call cannot be checked. The CDR3 has 15 residues. Germline assignment: CDR1 MNHEY and CDR2 SMNVEV (reference sequence). The CDR3 loop is CASSLDPGGSWEQFF.

The chain links TRBV11-2 to TRBJ2-1. The CDR3 length is 15 residues. Germline V gene sequence: CDR1 SGHAT, CDR2 FQNNGV. CDR3 amino acids: CASSYSASSYNEQFF.

The V call is TRBV13, the J call TRBJ2-7; TCRdb designates TRBD1, a call that cannot be tested without DNA. From germline, CDR1 is PRHDT and CDR2 FYEKMQ (reference sequence). CDR3 length equals 14 residues. The CDR3 spells CASTRQGVAYEQYF.

The chain uses TRBV19 and TRBJ2-1. Germline assignment: CDR1 LNHDA and CDR2 SQIVND (reference sequence). The CDR3 runs 11 residues. CDR3 sequence: CASKAYNEQFF. Based on the CDR3 plus reference TRBV19 and TRBJ2-1, the full variable domain is DGGITQSPKYLFRKEGQNVTLSCEQNLNHDAMYWYRQDPGQGLRLIYYSQIVNDFQKGDIAEGYSVSREKKESFPLTVTSAQKNPTAFYLCASKAYNEQFFGPGTRLTVL.

The V and J genes are TRBV5-6 and TRBJ2-3; TCRdb returns TRBD2, unconfirmable since there is no DNA. This CDR3 region has 16 residues. Germline CDR1 is SGHDT and CDR2 is YYEEEE. The CDR3: CASSLVGLGRPDTQYF. Combining the CDR3 with reference TRBV5-6 and TRBJ2-3 gives the whole variable domain DAGVTQSPTHLIKTRGQQVTLRCSPKSGHDTVSWYQQALGQGPQFIFQYYEEEERQRGNFPDRFSGHQFPNYSSELNVNALLLGDSALYLCASSLVGLGRPDTQYFGPGTRLTVL.

The V gene is TRBV7-9, the J gene TRBJ2-5; no DNA is available, so the TRBD2 call from TCRdb remains unchecked. CDR3 length: 16 amino acids. Germline lookup yields CDR1 SEHNR and CDR2 FQNEAQ (reference sequence). The CDR3 region is CASSTTSGGPQETQYF.

CDR3 amino acids: CSVTFSGRGDTRYF. The V gene is TRBV29-1, the J gene TRBJ2-3; the D call from TCRdb, TRBD2, cannot be confirmed without DNA. Germline V gene data show CDR1 as SQVTM and CDR2 as ANQGSEA. CDR3 length: 14 residues.

The chain employs TRBV13 and TRBJ2-1; TCRdb's D call, TRBD1, is unchecked because there is no DNA. The CDR3 consists of 13 residues. Looked up from germline, CDR1 is PRHDT and CDR2 is FYEKMQ (reference sequence). The CDR3: CASSLVGGNEQFF. Full variable domain (missing parts from reference TRBV13 and TRBJ2-1): AAGVIQSPRHLIKEKRETATLKCYPIPRHDTVYWYQQGPGQDPQFLISFYEKMQSDKGSIPDRFSAQQFSDYHSELNMSSLELGDSALYFCASSLVGGNEQFFGPGTRLTVL.

The rearrangement links TRBV30 to TRBJ2-5; the TRBD2 assignment by TCRdb is unverifiable without DNA. CDR1 and CDR2 (germline): GTSNPN, SVGIG (reference sequence). The CDR3 totals 15 residues. CDR3 amino acids: CAWSRLPLAGETQYF.

The chain is built from TRBV9 and TRBJ2-7; TCRdb selects TRBD2, and the lack of DNA leaves this call unchecked. This CDR3 has 15 residues. Germline CDR1 reads SGDLS; CDR2 reads YYNGEE. This chain's CDR3 is CASSLMSGRGYEQYF.

The chain is built from TRBV20-1 and TRBJ2-7. This CDR3 comprises 13 residues. The germline gives CDR1 DFQATT, CDR2 SNEGSKA (reference sequence). CDR3 sequence reads: CSARGSADYEQYF.

CDR3: CSVEAANTEAFF. The chain is built from TRBV29-1 and TRBJ1-1. This CDR3 comprises 12 residues. Germline V gives CDR1 SQVTM, CDR2 ANQGSEA.

V usage is TRBV3-1 and J usage is TRBJ2-1; with no DNA, the TCRdb D assignment of TRBD2 cannot be verified. The germline V gene has CDR1 LGHDT and CDR2 YNNKEL (reference sequence). The CDR3 runs to 18 residues. The CDR3 protein is CASSQDGIAGGPVNEQFF.

V gene TRBV24-1 combines with J gene TRBJ2-1; TCRdb outputs TRBD1, but without DNA this stays unchecked. Germline V lookup: CDR1 KGHDR, CDR2 SFDVKD. The CDR3 contains 12 residues. The CDR3 region is CATRSGGNEQFF.

The chain uses TRBV20-1 and TRBJ2-1; TCRdb's assignment of TRBD2 cannot be checked, as there is no DNA. The germline gives CDR1 DFQATT, CDR2 SNEGSKA (reference sequence). The CDR3 contains 14 residues. The CDR3 region is CSARNGRARNEQFF.

The chain has TRBV27 and TRBJ2-7; TCRdb's D gene call, TRBD1, goes unchecked for lack of DNA. Germline CDR1 and CDR2: MNHEY and SMNVEV (reference sequence). The CDR3 is made up of 14 amino acids. CDR3 amino acids: CASSFRTGGYEQYF.

V usage is TRBV19 and J usage is TRBJ2-1; TCRdb selects TRBD1, and the lack of DNA leaves this call unchecked. In germline, CDR1 is LNHDA, CDR2 SQIVND (reference sequence). CDR3 length: 15 amino acids. The chain's CDR3 is CASSILLLGVNEQFF.

The V gene is TRBV29-1, the J gene TRBJ2-7; the D call from TCRdb, TRBD2, cannot be confirmed without DNA. The CDR3 is 13 residues long. Germline CDR1 and CDR2: SQVTM and ANQGSEA. CDR3 region: CSVVEGSPYEQYF.

The chain recombines TRBV28 with TRBJ1-5; the D gene TCRdb calls, TRBD1, cannot be checked with no DNA. Per the germline V gene, CDR1 is MDHEN and CDR2 is SYDVKM. This CDR3 comprises 14 residues. The CDR3 protein is CASSARDSNQPQHF.

V usage is TRBV15 and J usage is TRBJ2-7; TCRdb reports TRBD1, a call that lacks DNA to check it against. CDR1 and CDR2 (germline): LNHNV, YYDKDF (reference sequence). The CDR3 extends over 16 amino acids. The CDR3 loop is CATSRDKQGIIDEQYF.

The rearrangement uses TRBV7-9 and TRBJ2-3. Per germline, CDR1 SEHNR and CDR2 FQNEAQ (reference sequence). The CDR3 length is 13 residues. This chain's CDR3 is CASSLRDTDTQYF.

V is TRBV2 and J is TRBJ1-2; lacking DNA, the TRBD1 call made by TCRdb goes unchecked. Germline CDR1 is SNHLY and CDR2 is FYNNEI. The CDR3 is 13 amino acids. CDR3 residues: CASRPEDRRGYTF.

The rearrangement joins TRBV11-2 to TRBJ2-4. Germline V gene lookup returns CDR1 SGHAT and CDR2 FQNNGV. The CDR3 contains 11 residues. The CDR3 loop reads CASSSMDIQYF.

This chain links TRBV30 with TRBJ2-3; the D gene TCRdb calls, TRBD2, cannot be checked with no DNA. The CDR3 loop spans 14 amino acids. CDR1 GTSNPN and CDR2 SVGIG come from the germline V gene (reference sequence). CDR3 sequence: CAWTLAGGTDTQYF.

The CDR3 here is CASSGWTSGIDEQYF. This chain links TRBV7-2 with TRBJ2-7; the D gene TCRdb calls, TRBD2, cannot be checked with no DNA. The CDR3 runs to 15 residues. Germline V gene sequence: CDR1 SGHTA, CDR2 FQGNSA. The variable domain in full, completed from reference TRBV7-2 and TRBJ2-7, reads GAGVSQSPSNKVTEKGKDVELRCDPISGHTALYWYRQSLGQGLEFLIYFQGNSAPDKSGLPSDRFSAERTGGSVSTLTIQRTQQEDSAVYLCASSGWTSGIDEQYFGPGTRLTVT.

V and J are TRBV12-3 or TRBV12-4 and TRBJ2-7. This CDR3 has 12 residues. The CDR3 region is CASSFEDEEQYF.